These T cell receptor beta chains were read from a single sample in a study of blood T cell repertoires in COVID-19. Measured with immunoSEQ multiplex PCR; TCRdb has only the in-frame clones, and not every one. The sample has roughly 14,000 clones; approximately 88% are singletons. Sequenced input: peripheral blood. The source is an elderly woman with COVID-19, enrolled during active disease. Both conserved end residues are part of each CDR3. The order of the fields is V gene, D gene, J gene, clone size, CDR3 DNA, CDR3 protein. A D gene is named only where the DNA matches it firmly. Clone size, where shown, is once, few, many, or a class for clones that have expanded.

>TRBV5-1|.|TRBJ2-7|.
TGCGCCAGCAGCTTGGACCTTGGGGGCAGGGTCTCCTACGAGCAGTACTTC
CASSLDLGGRVSYEQYF
>TRBV7-9|.|TRBJ2-3|once
TGTGCCAGCAGCTTAGGTGGCAGTTCGGAGCGCGGATTT
CASSLGGSSERGF
>TRBV5-1|TRBD2|TRBJ2-1|.
TGCGCCAGCAGCGGGACTAGCGGGAAGTACAATGAGCAGTTCTTC
CASSGTSGKYNEQFF
>TRBV5-1|TRBD2|TRBJ2-3|.
TGCGCCAGCAGCCCAGAGAGGGGACTAGTAGGAGATACGCAGTATTTT
CASSPERGLVGDTQYF
>TRBV25-1|TRBD1|TRBJ2-5|.
TGTGCCAGCAGTTCCCAGGACAGGGAAGCCGGCTCCGGGACCCAGTACTTC
CASSSQDREAGSGTQYF
>TRBV10-3|TRBD1|TRBJ1-1|.
TGTGCCATCAGCTCGACAGGGGGGAGAGGGACTGAAGCTTTCTTT
CAISSTGGRGTEAFF
>TRBV4-1|TRBD2|TRBJ2-1|.
TGCGCCAGCAGCGCTCACACTAGCGGGCACTACAATGAGCAGTTCTTC
CASSAHTSGHYNEQFF
>TRBV5-4|.|TRBJ2-5|.
TGTGCCAGCAGTTGGGGCGGGGGCCTCCAAGAGACCCAGTACTTC
CASSWGGGLQETQYF
>TRBV5-1|.|TRBJ2-7|.
TGCGCCAGCAGCTTAACGGGAGACGAATACGAGCAGTACTTC
CASSLTGDEYEQYF
>TRBV9|.|TRBJ1-3|.
TGTGCCAGCAGCCAGCTTTCGGGGAGCGGAAACACCATATATTTT
CASSQLSGSGNTIYF
>TRBV19|TRBD2|TRBJ2-2|.
TGTGCCAGTAGTATGATTAGCGGGCCCACCGGGGAGCTGTTTTTT
CASSMISGPTGELFF
>TRBV7-3|TRBD1|TRBJ1-1|.
TGTGCCAGCAGCCCCGGGACAGGGATGAGCACTGAAGCTTTCTTT
CASSPGTGMSTEAFF
>TRBV11-2|.|TRBJ2-1|.
TGTGCCAGCAGCCCTACGCGTGGGGCAATTGAGCAGTTCTTC
CASSPTRGAIEQFF
>TRBV18|TRBD2|TRBJ2-3|.
TGTGCCAGCTCATCGAAAGTAGGACTAGCAGAGAATACGCAGTATTTT
CASSSKVGLAENTQYF
>TRBV6-4|.|TRBJ2-1|once
TGTGCCAGCAGTGCGGGACTTAGCCCTCACAATGAGCAGTTCTTC
CASSAGLSPHNEQFF
>TRBV6-2/TRBV6-3|.|TRBJ1-1|.
TGTGCCAGCAGTTACAGGGAGGGGTTGAACACTGAAGCTTTCTTT
CASSYREGLNTEAFF
>TRBV7-2|.|TRBJ2-4|once
TGTGCCAGCAGCTTTAGCCGGTCCATTCAGTACTTC
CASSFSRSIQYF
>TRBV5-1|.|TRBJ2-2|.
TGCGCCAGCAGCTTGGATGGCCCCGGGGAGCTGTTTTTT
CASSLDGPGELFF
>TRBV7-2|TRBD1|TRBJ2-1|.
TGTGCCAGCAGTTCGGACAGGGGGGGATACAATGAGCAGTTCTTC
CASSSDRGGYNEQFF
>TRBV10-3|TRBD1|TRBJ1-2|.
TGTGCCATCAGTGGGACAGGGGGCGTCTATGGCTACACCTTC
CAISGTGGVYGYTF
>TRBV7-2|.|TRBJ2-1|.
TGTGCCAGCGGGTGGAGCTCCTACAATGAGCAGTTCTTC
CASGWSSYNEQFF
>TRBV14|TRBD1|TRBJ2-2|.
TGTGCCAGCCCTGGGGGGACAGGGCGTACCGGGGAGCTGTTTTTT
CASPGGTGRTGELFF
>TRBV29-1|TRBD1|TRBJ1-1|.
TGCAGCGTTGAAGATCGGAGGGGGCGCATCTCGGGCACTGAAGCTTTCTTT
CSVEDRRGRISGTEAFF
>TRBV11-2|TRBD2|TRBJ2-3|.
TGTGCCAGCAGCTTAGGGCGGCCAGCGGGAGATCGGGCAGATACGCAGTATTTT
CASSLGRPAGDRADTQYF
>TRBV4-2|TRBD1|TRBJ2-5|.
TGTGCCAGCAGCCCCCGGTCGGCTGGGACAGGGCAAGTGACCCAGTACTTC
CASSPRSAGTGQVTQYF
>TRBV21-1|.|TRBJ2-2|.
TGTGCCAGCAGCAAGGACAGGAGAAACACCGGGGAGCTGTTTTTT
CASSKDRRNTGELFF
>TRBV5-6|.|TRBJ1-6|.
TGTGCCAGCAGCTTACGGGGTAACAATTCACCCCTCCACTTT
CASSLRGNNSPLHF
>TRBV27|TRBD1|TRBJ2-2|.
TGTGCCAGCTCCCGGGACAGGGGGCCCGGGGAGCTGTTTTTT
CASSRDRGPGELFF
>TRBV27|.|TRBJ2-7|.
TGTGCCAGCAGTTACTACACAGGCTACGAGCAGTACTTC
CASSYYTGYEQYF
>TRBV29-1|.|TRBJ1-1|.
TGCAGCATAAGACGGGGGGCAGACACTGAAGCTTTCTTT
CSIRRGADTEAFF
>TRBV3-1/TRBV3-2|TRBD2|TRBJ2-2|.
TGTGCCAGCAGCCAAAGGACTAGCGGGAACACCGGGGAGCTGTTTTTT
CASSQRTSGNTGELFF
>TRBV18|TRBD1|TRBJ1-4|.
TGTGCCAGCTCACCGTATTCCGGGACAGGGGGAGGATTTGAAAAACTGTTTTTT
CASSPYSGTGGGFEKLFF
>TRBV18|.|TRBJ1-4|.
TGTGCCAGCTCACCCCAGAGCATCGGGAGATTCGGTGAAAAACTGTTTTTT
CASSPQSIGRFGEKLFF
>TRBV18|TRBD1|TRBJ2-7|.
TGTGCCAGCTCACTCACGGGACAGGATTACGAGCAGTACTTC
CASSLTGQDYEQYF
>TRBV7-8|.|TRBJ2-5|.
TGTGCCAGCAGCTTAGTTGGCGGGGGCGGCCAAGAGACCCAGTACTTC
CASSLVGGGGQETQYF
>TRBV28|TRBD1|TRBJ1-5|.
TGTGCCAGCAGAACCGGACAGGGAGGAGGTCAGCCCCAGCATTTT
CASRTGQGGGQPQHF
>TRBV7-9|.|TRBJ2-7|few
TGTGCCAGCAGCTTAGCCTCCCCGGAGCAGTACTTC
CASSLASPEQYF
>TRBV7-8|.|TRBJ2-7|.
TGTGCCAGCAGCTTAGCGAATACAGGGTTTTACGAGCAGTACTTC
CASSLANTGFYEQYF
>TRBV2|.|TRBJ1-1|.
TGTGCCAGCAGTGTTCAGGCAGGGCGAACTGAAGCTTTCTTT
CASSVQAGRTEAFF
>TRBV3-1/TRBV3-2|TRBD2|TRBJ2-1|.
TGTGCCAGCAGCCCTCTAGCGGGAAAGGTGGGCGGCAATGAGCAGTTCTTC
CASSPLAGKVGGNEQFF
>TRBV19|TRBD2|TRBJ2-1|.
TGTGCCAGTAGCACTAGCGGGAGCTCCTACAATGAGCAGTTCTTC
CASSTSGSSYNEQFF
>TRBV6-1|.|TRBJ1-5|.
TGTGCCAGCAGTGAAAGGGGAAGGGCGATCGGGAGCAATCAGCCCCAGCATTTT
CASSERGRAIGSNQPQHF
>TRBV6-2/TRBV6-3|.|TRBJ2-5|.
TGTGCCAGCAGTTACGGCGGAACCTTACAAGAGACCCAGTACTTC
CASSYGGTLQETQYF
>TRBV5-1|.|TRBJ2-5|.
TGCGCCAGCAGCCTGGCCGGAGAGACCCAGTACTTC
CASSLAGETQYF
>TRBV24-1|TRBD2|TRBJ2-1|.
TGTGCCACCAGTGTCGGGACTAGCGGTTACAATGAGCAGTTCTTC
CATSVGTSGYNEQFF
>TRBV19|TRBD2|TRBJ2-1|few
TGTGCCAGTAGTAAGACTAGCGGGAGTTTGAATGAGCAGTTCTTC
CASSKTSGSLNEQFF
>TRBV9|TRBD1|TRBJ1-2|.
TGTGCCAGCAGCACTTTGGGGGGACAGCCCAGTGGCTACACCTTC
CASSTLGGQPSGYTF
>TRBV4-3|.|TRBJ2-2|.
TGCGCCAGCAGCCAAGATCGAGAACTGCGGGGAACCGGGGAGCTGTTTTTT
CASSQDRELRGTGELFF
>TRBV5-1|.|TRBJ1-1|.
TGCGCCAGCAACCGGGGGGGAGAATTGAACACTGAAGCTTTCTTT
CASNRGGELNTEAFF
>TRBV12-3/TRBV12-4|.|TRBJ1-1|.
TGTGCCAGCAGTCTACAGGTGAACACTGAAGCTTTCTTT
CASSLQVNTEAFF
>TRBV6-5|.|TRBJ1-3|.
TGTGCCAGCAGCCTAGGGGCCAGCTCTGGAAACACCATATATTTT
CASSLGASSGNTIYF
>TRBV6-5|.|TRBJ2-6|.
TGTGCCAGCTCCCGGGGGACTGCTGGGGCCAACGTCCTGACTTTC
CASSRGTAGANVLTF
>TRBV7-2|.|TRBJ2-7|.
TGTGCCAGCAGCTTATTAATTCGCTACGAGCAGTACTTC
CASSLLIRYEQYF
>TRBV15|.|TRBJ2-5|once
TGTGCCACCAGCAGGGGGGGTGGAGAGACCCAGTACTTC
CATSRGGGETQYF
>TRBV6-1|.|TRBJ1-5|.
TGTGCCAGCAGTGATTCGGGGGGCACGAATCAGCCCCAGCATTTT
CASSDSGGTNQPQHF
>TRBV13|.|TRBJ2-1|.
TGTGCCAGCAGCTTCCGGGATCCTTACAATGAGCAGTTCTTC
CASSFRDPYNEQFF